A selection of T cell receptor beta chains follows, all from one sample in a study of precursors of human CD4 cytotoxic T cells. TCRdb reanalysed the reads using MiXCR and keeps one entry per CDR3 protein. Among roughly 600 distinct CDR3 sequences, around 13% were seen once, and the ten largest hold about an eighth. The specimen was memory CD4+ T cells from blood (PBMCs). These receptors were collected from a human donor in good health. Both conserved end residues are part of each CDR3. The order of the fields is clone size, J gene, D gene, V gene, CDR3 protein, CDR3 DNA. The D gene is left open where the match is weak. Some rows have no size entry. The others give once, few or many, or a class for an expanded clone.

abundance: few; j_gene: TRBJ1-5; d_gene: NA; v_gene: TRBV19; CDR3aa: CASRKSNQPQHF; CDR3nt: TGTGCCAGTAGGAAGAGCAATCAGCCCCAGCATTTT
abundance: NA; j_gene: TRBJ1-5; d_gene: TRBD1; v_gene: TRBV28; CDR3aa: CASSFGRGVQPQHF; CDR3nt: TGTGCCAGCAGTTTTGGCAGGGGGGTACAGCCCCAGCATTTT
abundance: NA; j_gene: TRBJ1-5; d_gene: TRBD1; v_gene: TRBV20-1; CDR3aa: CSAQGQSASNQPQHF; CDR3nt: TGCAGTGCTCAGGGACAGTCTGCTAGCAATCAGCCCCAGCATTTT
abundance: large; j_gene: TRBJ1-4; d_gene: NA; v_gene: TRBV7-9; CDR3aa: CASSLAWDGEKLFF; CDR3nt: TGTGCCAGCAGCTTGGCCTGGGACGGTGAAAAACTGTTTTTT
abundance: large; j_gene: TRBJ1-5; d_gene: NA; v_gene: TRBV9; CDR3aa: CASSVRGDSNQPQHF; CDR3nt: TGTGCCAGCAGCGTGAGGGGGGATAGCAATCAGCCCCAGCATTTT
abundance: NA; j_gene: TRBJ2-7; d_gene: NA; v_gene: TRBV7-9; CDR3aa: CASSPSFSPPSSYEQYF; CDR3nt: TGTGCCAGCAGCCCCTCGTTCTCCCCGCCAAGCTCCTACGAGCAGTACTTC
abundance: few; j_gene: TRBJ2-7; d_gene: TRBD2; v_gene: TRBV5-1; CDR3aa: CASSLVPSGSYEQYF; CDR3nt: TGCGCCAGCAGCTTGGTACCTAGCGGATCCTACGAGCAGTACTTC
abundance: few; j_gene: TRBJ2-3; d_gene: TRBD2; v_gene: TRBV29-1; CDR3aa: CSVAGLAGETDTQYF; CDR3nt: TGCAGCGTGGCGGGACTAGCGGGAGAAACAGATACGCAGTATTTT
abundance: NA; j_gene: TRBJ2-7; d_gene: TRBD2; v_gene: TRBV18; CDR3aa: CASSPPDWEGHEQYF; CDR3nt: TGTGCCAGCTCACCACCGGACTGGGAGGGCCACGAGCAGTACTTC
abundance: NA; j_gene: TRBJ2-7; d_gene: NA; v_gene: TRBV6-1; CDR3aa: CATAGFLAVYEQYF; CDR3nt: TGTGCCACCGCGGGTTTCCTTGCTGTCTACGAGCAGTACTTC
abundance: NA; j_gene: TRBJ2-1; d_gene: TRBD2; v_gene: TRBV5-1; CDR3aa: CASSFTGTKYNEQFF; CDR3nt: TGCGCCAGCAGCTTCACCGGGACTAAGTACAATGAGCAGTTCTTC
abundance: NA; j_gene: TRBJ2-3; d_gene: NA; v_gene: TRBV20-1; CDR3aa: CSAKIDGGTDTQYF; CDR3nt: TGCAGTGCCAAGATAGACGGAGGCACAGATACGCAGTATTTT
abundance: NA; j_gene: TRBJ2-1; d_gene: NA; v_gene: TRBV6-5; CDR3aa: CASSQMETGYEQFF; CDR3nt: TGTGCCAGCAGTCAGATGGAAACTGGCTATGAGCAGTTCTTC
abundance: large; j_gene: TRBJ2-3; d_gene: NA; v_gene: TRBV12-3/TRBV12-4; CDR3aa: CASSLLPKDTQYF; CDR3nt: TGTGCCAGCAGTTTACTGCCCAAGGATACGCAGTATTTT
abundance: NA; j_gene: TRBJ1-2; d_gene: TRBD1; v_gene: TRBV5-4; CDR3aa: CASTMGTGDGYTF; CDR3nt: TGTGCCAGCACCATGGGAACAGGGGATGGCTACACCTTC
abundance: NA; j_gene: TRBJ2-1; d_gene: TRBD2; v_gene: TRBV20-1; CDR3aa: CSAILGLDAHNEQFF; CDR3nt: TGCAGTGCTATCCTCGGACTAGACGCCCACAATGAGCAGTTCTTC